This is a list of T cell receptor beta chains from one sample in a study of PD-1 blockade in classical Hodgkin lymphoma. Sequenced by immunoSEQ multiplex PCR; TCRdb stores in-frame clones only, minus some. The sample includes about 22,000 clones, about 72% of them seen just once. The sample in question was CD4+ T cells from blood, obtained before the fourth cycle of nivolumab. Receptors originate from a human donor with classical Hodgkin lymphoma. Both conserved end residues are part of each CDR3. D genes are given only for firm matches. Where a row states a size, it is once, few, many or the class of an expanded clone; other rows omit it.

v_call	clone_size	cdr3_length	d_call	j_call	cdr3_nt	cdr3_aa
TRBV7-2	-	15	-	TRBJ1-4	TGTGCCAGCAGCATCACGGACCGGTGGTGGGAAAAACTGTTTTTT	CASSITDRWWEKLFF
TRBV7-2	-	16	-	TRBJ2-2	TGTGCCAGCAGCTTAAGGAGGGCCTCTTTGGCCGGGGAGCTGTTTTTT	CASSLRRASLAGELFF
TRBV7-2	-	17	TRBD1	TRBJ2-3	TGTGCCAGCAGCTTAGATCTGACAGGGGTGAGCCCAGATACGCAGTATTTT	CASSLDLTGVSPDTQYF
TRBV9	few	14	-	TRBJ1-1	TGTGCCAGCAGCGCGCAGGGGCGGGACACTGAAGCTTTCTTT	CASSAQGRDTEAFF
TRBV18	-	15	-	TRBJ1-3	TGTGCCAGCTCAATTGACTCAAGTCCTGGAAGCACCATATATTTT	CASSIDSSPGSTIYF
TRBV25-1	once	13	-	TRBJ2-2	TGTGCCAGCAGTGGGGTTAGGACCGGGGAGCTGTTTTTT	CASSGVRTGELFF
TRBV10-3	few	14	-	TRBJ2-7	TGTGCCATCGGAGGGGTTCACGCCTCCTACGAGCAGTACTTC	CAIGGVHASYEQYF
TRBV2	-	15	-	TRBJ2-1	TGTGCCAGCAAGGTCCGGACGGCTGCCTACAATGAGCAGTTCTTC	CASKVRTAAYNEQFF
TRBV18	once	17	-	TRBJ1-1	TGTGCCAGCTCACCCAAACTACAGGGAGGGTATGGCACTGAAGCTTTCTTT	CASSPKLQGGYGTEAFF
TRBV6-5	-	13	-	TRBJ1-6	TGTGCCAGCAGTTACTCACGGGATTCACCCCTCCACTTT	CASSYSRDSPLHF
TRBV6-1	-	14	-	TRBJ2-5	TGTGCCAGCATACCCGGGACATTCCAAGAGACCCAGTACTTC	CASIPGTFQETQYF
TRBV7-8	few	18	-	TRBJ2-1	TGTGCCAGCAGCTTAGGCTCGTGGCGGGGAATGGGCTACAATGAGCAGTTCTTC	CASSLGSWRGMGYNEQFF
TRBV11-2	-	18	TRBD1	TRBJ1-6	TGTGCCAGCAGCTTAAGGGGACAGGGGGACACATGGCGTTCACCCCTCCACTTT	CASSLRGQGDTWRSPLHF
TRBV6-1	-	15	TRBD1	TRBJ2-3	TGTGCCAGCAGTCCGACAGGGGGGGTAACAGATACGCAGTATTTT	CASSPTGGVTDTQYF
TRBV10-1	-	14	-	TRBJ2-7	TGCGCCAGCAGCAAGCAATCCGGGTCCTACGAGCAGTACTTC	CASSKQSGSYEQYF
TRBV7-2	once	15	TRBD1	TRBJ2-7	TGTGCCAGCAGCGCCCAACCGGGACAGGGGTACGAGCAGTACTTC	CASSAQPGQGYEQYF
TRBV19	-	16	-	TRBJ2-5	TGTGCCAGTAGTATTCGAGGCTCGCGGCAGGGAGAGACCCAGTACTTC	CASSIRGSRQGETQYF
TRBV19	-	15	TRBD2	TRBJ2-3	TGTGCCAGTAGAGGACTAGCGGGGGTCACAGATACGCAGTATTTT	CASRGLAGVTDTQYF
TRBV18	-	15	TRBD2	TRBJ2-7	TGTGCCAGCTCACAGTCCGGGGGGGCGGCCTACGAGCAGTACTTC	CASSQSGGAAYEQYF
TRBV9	-	15	-	TRBJ2-3	TGTGCCAGCAGCGAGGGTTACGGAGTCACAGATACGCAGTATTTT	CASSEGYGVTDTQYF
TRBV27	-	16	TRBD1	TRBJ1-1	TGTGCCAGCAGGACCGGGACAGGGGGCGCGGTTGGGCCGGCTTTCTTT	CASRTGTGGAVGPAFF
TRBV5-5	-	14	TRBD1	TRBJ2-7	TGTGCCAGCTTGGTGGACAGGGGCACTTACGAGCAGTACTTC	CASLVDRGTYEQYF
TRBV7-3	-	14	TRBD2	TRBJ2-1	TGTGCCAGCAGCTTAGCGGGGGATTTCGATGAGCAGTTCTTC	CASSLAGDFDEQFF
TRBV15	-	15	-	TRBJ1-5	TGTGCCACCAGCAGAGATATAGGGGAAAATCAGCCCCAGCATTTT	CATSRDIGENQPQHF
TRBV6-1	few	11	-	TRBJ2-4	TGTGCCAGCAGTACTAGGAGCATTCAGTACTTC	CASSTRSIQYF
TRBV7-2	-	15	-	TRBJ1-1	TGTGCCAGCAGCTTAGTTGTAGGGGGGAACACTGAAGCTTTCTTT	CASSLVVGGNTEAFF